This T cell receptor beta chain was recorded in a study of Graves' ophthalmopathy and Graves' hyperthyroidism. Overall study context: Researchers obtained peripheral blood at initial diagnosis, before any treatment had begun.

There are many counts of this clonotype. No antigen is known for it. V was shortened by 1 base and J by 7 bases, with 11 bases between the two germline ends. The CDR3 is made up of 15 amino acids. CDR1 MDHEN and CDR2 SYDVKM come from the germline V gene. Overall study findings and caveats: A model built from 13 signatures distinguished ophthalmopathy from stable hyperthyroidism with approximately 88% sensitivity and approximately 82% specificity.

Amplification targeted the TCR beta CDR3 regions, with RNA transcripts as the source material. The first-round RT-PCR employed HTBI primers together with the Qiagen OneStep RT-PCR kit. A multiplex PCR was then performed as the second round. TCRdb analysed the multiplex PCR reads with MiXCR anew, one entry per CDR3 protein. The sample contains about 400,000 distinct CDR3 sequences, around 18% of which appear only once. The sequence was collected from a woman between 18 and 29 years old with Graves' ophthalmopathy. The chain recombines TRBV28 with TRBJ1-6, with D possibly matching TRBD1 (5 bases). What was sequenced was peripheral blood. The CDR3 bases are TGTGCCAGCAGTTTATACGGGGCAGGAAATTCACCCCTCCACTTT. The encoded protein is CASSLYGAGNSPLHF.